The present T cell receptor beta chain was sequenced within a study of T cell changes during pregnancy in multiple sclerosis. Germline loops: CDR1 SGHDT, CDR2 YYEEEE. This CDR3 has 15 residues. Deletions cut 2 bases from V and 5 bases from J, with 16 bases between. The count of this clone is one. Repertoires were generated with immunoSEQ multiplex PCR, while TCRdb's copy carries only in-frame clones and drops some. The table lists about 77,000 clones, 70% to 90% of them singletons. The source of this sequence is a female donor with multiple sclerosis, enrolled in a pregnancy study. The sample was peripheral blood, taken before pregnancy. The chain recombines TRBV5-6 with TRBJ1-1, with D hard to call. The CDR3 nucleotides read TGTGCCAGCAGCTTTTTGACCGAGCGTAGGACTGAAGCTTTCTTT. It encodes CASSFLTERRTEAFF.